These T cell receptor beta chains were read from a single sample in a study of blood T cell repertoires in COVID-19. Clones were sequenced by immunoSEQ multiplex PCR, and TCRdb holds only the in-frame ones, with some missing. This sample has approximately 290,000 clones, with roughly 88% found just once. The sequenced sample consisted of PBMCs or T cells enriched from blood (not recorded which). These receptors came from a woman under 40 who had recovered from COVID-19. Both conserved end residues are part of each CDR3. Fields, in order: J gene, D gene, CDR3 length, V gene, CDR3 protein, CDR3 DNA. D genes are given only for firm matches.

J gene: TRBJ1-1
D gene: NA
CDR3 length: 16
V gene: TRBV5-1
CDR3 protein: CASSRSDRSGNTEAFF
CDR3 DNA: TGCGCCAGCAGCAGATCCGACAGGTCGGGGAACACTGAAGCTTTCTTT

J gene: TRBJ1-2
D gene: TRBD1
CDR3 length: 16
V gene: TRBV5-1
CDR3 protein: CASSPRQGFGNYGYTF
CDR3 DNA: TGCGCCAGCAGCCCAAGACAGGGATTCGGGAACTATGGCTACACCTTC

J gene: TRBJ1-3
D gene: NA
CDR3 length: 16
V gene: TRBV3-1/TRBV3-2
CDR3 protein: CASSQVRISSGNTIYF
CDR3 DNA: TGTGCCAGCAGCCAAGTCAGGATATCCTCTGGAAACACCATATATTTT

J gene: TRBJ2-1
D gene: NA
CDR3 length: 14
V gene: TRBV6-5
CDR3 protein: CASSSWDSHNEQFF
CDR3 DNA: TGTGCCAGCAGCTCATGGGACTCGCACAATGAGCAGTTCTTC

J gene: TRBJ2-7
D gene: TRBD1
CDR3 length: 15
V gene: TRBV10-1
CDR3 protein: CASSESLDRSYEQYF
CDR3 DNA: TGCGCCAGCAGTGAGTCCCTGGACAGGTCCTACGAGCAGTACTTC

J gene: TRBJ2-7
D gene: TRBD1
CDR3 length: 15
V gene: TRBV20-1
CDR3 protein: CSASHRTGITYEQYF
CDR3 DNA: TGCAGTGCTAGTCATCGGACAGGGATTACCTACGAGCAGTACTTC

J gene: TRBJ2-3
D gene: NA
CDR3 length: 13
V gene: TRBV30
CDR3 protein: CAATRYDTDTQYF
CDR3 DNA: TGTGCCGCAACTAGATACGACACAGATACGCAGTATTTT

J gene: TRBJ2-2
D gene: NA
CDR3 length: 15
V gene: TRBV25-1
CDR3 protein: CASSGRGRGGRELFF
CDR3 DNA: TGTGCCAGCAGTGGAAGAGGTAGGGGTGGTCGGGAGCTGTTTTTT

J gene: TRBJ2-7
D gene: TRBD1
CDR3 length: 15
V gene: TRBV11-2
CDR3 protein: CASRSPGTGPYEQYF
CDR3 DNA: TGTGCCAGCAGGTCACCCGGGACAGGGCCCTACGAGCAGTACTTC

J gene: TRBJ1-5
D gene: NA
CDR3 length: 14
V gene: TRBV19
CDR3 protein: CASKSGSTDQPQHF
CDR3 DNA: TGTGCCAGTAAGAGTGGGAGCACAGACCAGCCCCAGCATTTT

J gene: TRBJ2-7
D gene: NA
CDR3 length: 14
V gene: TRBV29-1
CDR3 protein: CSVSIGTGSYEQYF
CDR3 DNA: TGCAGCGTTTCCATCGGTACAGGCTCCTACGAGCAGTACTTC

J gene: TRBJ1-1
D gene: NA
CDR3 length: 14
V gene: TRBV3-1/TRBV3-2
CDR3 protein: CASRQRTVNTEAFF
CDR3 DNA: TGTGCCAGCAGACAAAGGACAGTGAACACTGAAGCTTTCTTT

J gene: TRBJ1-5
D gene: NA
CDR3 length: 16
V gene: TRBV7-9
CDR3 protein: CASSLARSTGNQPQHF
CDR3 DNA: TGTGCCAGCAGCTTAGCGCGGTCTACTGGGAATCAGCCCCAGCATTTT

J gene: TRBJ1-3
D gene: NA
CDR3 length: 15
V gene: TRBV30
CDR3 protein: CAWSLDSSSGNIIYF
CDR3 DNA: TGTGCCTGGAGTTTGGACAGCAGCTCTGGAAACATCATATATTTT

J gene: TRBJ2-7
D gene: TRBD1
CDR3 length: 13
V gene: TRBV9
CDR3 protein: CASSGVTGEEQYF
CDR3 DNA: TGTGCCAGCAGCGGAGTGACAGGGGAAGAGCAGTACTTC

J gene: TRBJ2-1
D gene: TRBD2
CDR3 length: 14
V gene: TRBV6-5
CDR3 protein: CASSYLAGLNEQFF
CDR3 DNA: TGTGCCAGCAGTTACTTAGCGGGCTTAAATGAGCAGTTCTTC

J gene: TRBJ1-2
D gene: TRBD1
CDR3 length: 12
V gene: TRBV29-1
CDR3 protein: CSATGGEYGYTF
CDR3 DNA: TGCAGCGCGACAGGGGGCGAATATGGCTACACCTTC

J gene: TRBJ1-3
D gene: NA
CDR3 length: 16
V gene: TRBV14
CDR3 protein: CASSQPGSLAGNTIYF
CDR3 DNA: TGTGCCAGCAGCCAACCAGGGTCCCTCGCTGGAAACACCATATATTTT

J gene: TRBJ1-5
D gene: NA
CDR3 length: 12
V gene: TRBV7-2
CDR3 protein: CASSFSREPQHF
CDR3 DNA: TGTGCCAGCAGCTTCTCCAGGGAGCCCCAGCATTTT

J gene: TRBJ2-1
D gene: NA
CDR3 length: 12
V gene: TRBV7-9
CDR3 protein: CASSPTGNEQFF
CDR3 DNA: TGTGCCAGCAGCCCCACAGGGAATGAGCAGTTCTTC

J gene: TRBJ2-7
D gene: NA
CDR3 length: 12
V gene: TRBV6-5
CDR3 protein: CASTGRKYEQYF
CDR3 DNA: TGTGCCAGCACAGGGCGAAAGTACGAGCAGTACTTC

J gene: TRBJ2-4
D gene: NA
CDR3 length: 12
V gene: TRBV7-9
CDR3 protein: CASSLRGNIQYF
CDR3 DNA: TGTGCCAGCAGCCTCCGGGGGAACATTCAGTACTTC

J gene: TRBJ1-5
D gene: NA
CDR3 length: 14
V gene: TRBV7-9
CDR3 protein: CASSLGGGNQPQHF
CDR3 DNA: TGTGCCAGCAGCTTAGGTGGAGGTAATCAGCCCCAGCATTTT